These T cell receptor beta chains were read from a single sample in a study of blood T cell repertoires in COVID-19. Repertoires were generated with immunoSEQ multiplex PCR, while TCRdb's copy carries only in-frame clones and drops some. This table has some 250,000 clones, 70% to 80% appearing once. The sequencing sample was made of peripheral blood. The receptors originated from a woman older than 75 with acute or convalescent COVID-19. Each CDR3 is given with its conserved first and last residue. Each record gives: CDR3 DNA, CDR3 protein, J gene, V gene, D gene, clone size. D genes are given only for firm matches. The size of a clone is reported for some rows only, either as once, few or many, or as a class for expanded clones.

TGTGCCAGCAGCTTAGACCCCCGACCGGCCCAGGCAGACTACGAGCAGTACTTC | CASSLDPRPAQADYEQYF | TRBJ2-7 | TRBV7-2 | . | many
TGTGCCAGCAGTGCAGGGCCCCAAGAGACCCAGTACTTC | CASSAGPQETQYF | TRBJ2-5 | TRBV9 | . | .
TGTGCCAGTAGTGGGGGACTACGCACCGGGGAGCTGTTTTTT | CASSGGLRTGELFF | TRBJ2-2 | TRBV19 | TRBD2 | .
TGTGCCAGCTCGAGCCTAGCCAAAAACATTCAGTACTTC | CASSSLAKNIQYF | TRBJ2-4 | TRBV3-1/TRBV3-2 | . | .
TGTGCCAGCAGCAGTCAGGGGGCGTTTGGAAACACCATATATTTT | CASSSQGAFGNTIYF | TRBJ1-3 | TRBV14 | TRBD1 | .
TGTGCCAGCAGTTCTAGCTCCTACAATGAGCAGTTCTTC | CASSSSSYNEQFF | TRBJ2-1 | TRBV11-3 | . | once
TGTGCCAGCAGCCCGATCGCCGGACAGGGGTACTACGAGCAGTACTTC | CASSPIAGQGYYEQYF | TRBJ2-7 | TRBV7-8 | TRBD1 | .
TGTGCCAGCAGCGTGACCCAGGGGTGGGAGACCCAGTACTTC | CASSVTQGWETQYF | TRBJ2-5 | TRBV9 | . | .
TGTGCCAGCAGTTTACAGGGGGCGCCTAACTATGGCTACACCTTC | CASSLQGAPNYGYTF | TRBJ1-2 | TRBV7-6 | TRBD1 | .
TGTGCCAGCAGTGATAAGCGGGGGGGCCTGGCTGAGCAGTACTTC | CASSDKRGGLAEQYF | TRBJ2-7 | TRBV2 | TRBD2 | few
TGTGCCAGCAGTTACTCGAGCCCACAGGGGGCGGGTGAGCAGTACTTC | CASSYSSPQGAGEQYF | TRBJ2-7 | TRBV6-5 | TRBD1 | .
TGTGCCAGTAGTGTACAGGTTTCAGAAGGGGGCTACACCTTC | CASSVQVSEGGYTF | TRBJ1-2 | TRBV19 | . | .
TGTGCCAGCAGTTACGCGCTAGCGTGGCAGTTCTTC | CASSYALAWQFF | TRBJ2-1 | TRBV6-6 | . | .
TGTGCCAGCAGTGCGCTAACGATCGCGAGGGGGCAGGAGACCCAGTACTTC | CASSALTIARGQETQYF | TRBJ2-5 | TRBV6-1 | TRBD1 | .
TGTGCCAGTAGCCCCCTTAGCTCCTACAATGAGCAGTTCTTC | CASSPLSSYNEQFF | TRBJ2-1 | TRBV27 | . | .
TGTGCCAGCAGCCGGGACAGGGAAACGAACACCGGGGAGCTGTTTTTT | CASSRDRETNTGELFF | TRBJ2-2 | TRBV11-2 | TRBD1 | .
TGTGCCAGCAGCCTCCGGGGGGACGAGCAGTACTTC | CASSLRGDEQYF | TRBJ2-7 | TRBV11-3 | TRBD2 | .
TGTGCCAGCCGCCGAGGGGGGGACACCAATAATTCACCCCTCCACTTT | CASRRGGDTNNSPLHF | TRBJ1-6 | TRBV6-6 | . | .
TGTGCCAGCAGCGAGAGACAGGCGGGGGTCCAGCCCCAGCATTTT | CASSERQAGVQPQHF | TRBJ1-5 | TRBV28 | . | .
TGTGCCAGCAGCCTTCCCTCTAGCGGGGGTTACAATGAGCAGTTCTTC | CASSLPSSGGYNEQFF | TRBJ2-1 | TRBV11-3 | TRBD2 | .
TGTGCCAGCAGCAAAGTAGACAGGGGTAATCCCCTACCTGGCAATGAGCAGTTCTTC | CASSKVDRGNPLPGNEQFF | TRBJ2-1 | TRBV21-1 | . | .
TGTGCCAGCTCACCGGGACAGGGAGGGTCCTACGAGCAGTACTTC | CASSPGQGGSYEQYF | TRBJ2-7 | TRBV18 | TRBD1 | .
TGCAGTGCTAGTTCGGGGGACAACTATGGCTACACCTTC | CSASSGDNYGYTF | TRBJ1-2 | TRBV20-1 | . | .
TGTGCAAGTCGCTTCGCAGGGAAATGGATAGTAAACACTGAAGCTTTCTTT | CASRFAGKWIVNTEAFF | TRBJ1-1 | TRBV12-2 | . | once
TGTGCCAGCAGCGTAGGTAATAGCGGGGGGGCGGCAGATACGCAGTATTTT | CASSVGNSGGAADTQYF | TRBJ2-3 | TRBV9 | TRBD2 | .
TGTGCCAGCAGTGACTCCGGTGGCAGGGGAACTAATGAAAAACTGTTTTTT | CASSDSGGRGTNEKLFF | TRBJ1-4 | TRBV6-4 | . | .
TGTGCCAGCAGCCTAAGTAGCGGGGCGGTCGGGGATACGCAGTATTTT | CASSLSSGAVGDTQYF | TRBJ2-3 | TRBV7-2 | TRBD2 | .
TGTGCCAGCAGCTTGGCCGCAGGGAAGAGGGAAGCTTTCTTT | CASSLAAGKREAFF | TRBJ1-1 | TRBV5-5 | . | .
TGTGCCTGCGCCAGGGGTCCCGCCTACGAGCAGTACTTC | CACARGPAYEQYF | TRBJ2-7 | TRBV30 | . | .
TGTGCCAGCTCACTTTACAGGGATGTATCTGGAAACACCATATATTTT | CASSLYRDVSGNTIYF | TRBJ1-3 | TRBV18 | . | .
TGTGCCAGCTCACCGGGCAGGGGCGGTGAAAAACTGTTTTTT | CASSPGRGGEKLFF | TRBJ1-4 | TRBV18 | . | .
TGTGCCAGCTCACCCTGGGACAGCTCCGGGGAGCTGTTTTTT | CASSPWDSSGELFF | TRBJ2-2 | TRBV18 | TRBD1 | .
TGTGCCAGCAGCCCCCCCGGGGGGGGAAATACGCAGTATTTT | CASSPPGGGNTQYF | TRBJ2-3 | TRBV7-2 | TRBD2 | .